The 19 T cell receptor gamma chains below come from one sample, sequenced in a study of in vitro expanded adult blood gammadelta T cells. TCRdb redid clone calling on the 5' RACE reads using CATT. The sample holds 150 to 200 gamma-chain clones; about 25% are singletons and the top ten take just under 30%. After expansion, live CD3+ TCRgammadelta+ Vgamma9+ Vdelta2+ T cells were sorted by FACS. PBMC were pulsed for one day with 10 nM HMBPP, then washed three times. IL-2 was replenished every 3 to 4 days during a roughly 13-day expansion. Their recognized antigens are unknown. The sample here was gamma-delta T cells from peripheral blood expanded in culture, taken from an in vitro culture stimulated with HMBPP. The receptors come from an adult in good health.

This clone is classed as large. The chain links TRGV9 to TRGJP. The J gene is absent in TCRdb and was assigned here via DNA matching to germline. The CDR3 consists of 17 residues. The V and J ends lost 0 bases and 7 bases, in that order; junction bases with no gene match: 6. CDR1 and CDR2 from the germline V gene are GITISATS and ISYDGTV (reference sequence). The CDR3 here is CALWEVQDELGKKIKVF. The CDR3 region has the DNA TGTGCCTTGTGGGAGGTGCAGGACGAGTTGGGCAAAAAAATCAAGGTATTT.

This clone is termed large (0.1 to 1%). V and J are TRGV9 and TRGJP. Per germline, CDR1 GITISATS and CDR2 ISYDGTV (reference sequence). V was pared by 0 bases and J by 9 bases, with 5 bases of the junction left unmatched. The length of the CDR3 is 16 residues. CDR3 DNA: TGTGCCTTGTGGGAGGTGCAAACGTTGGGCAAAAAAATCAAGGTATTT. Translating gives CALWEVQTLGKKIKVF.

Judged by abundance, this clone is hyperexpanded (1% or more). The chain carries TRGV9 and TRGJP. No J gene is reported in TCRdb; it was inferred here by comparing the DNA with germline. The length of the CDR3 is 15 residues. After removal of 3 bases from V and 9 bases from J, the junction contained 5 bases not matched to a gene. Germline lookup yields CDR1 GITISATS and CDR2 ISYDGTV (reference sequence). CDR3 region: CALWESWLGKKIKVF. Here the CDR3 DNA reads TGTGCCTTGTGGGAGTCCTGGTTGGGCAAAAAAATCAAGGTATTT.

This clone is hyperexpanded within its sample. The chain recombines TRGV9 with TRGJP. The CDR3 consists of 15 residues. Germline V gene data show CDR1 as GITISATS and CDR2 as ISYDGTV (reference sequence). The V gene end was trimmed by 2 bases and the J gene end by 5 bases; junction bases not matched to a gene: 0. The CDR3 protein is CALWEEELGKKIKVF. The CDR3, as DNA: TGTGCCTTGTGGGAGGAAGAGTTGGGCAAAAAAATCAAGGTATTT.

This clone is a singleton in its sample. A far larger clone is one base from this, pointing to a likely read error. The chain couples TRGV9 to TRGJP. TCRdb supplies no J gene; here it was assigned by aligning the nucleotide sequence to germline. This CDR3 is built from 17 residues. Germline V gene data show CDR1 as GITISATS and CDR2 as ISYDGTV (reference sequence). Unmatched junction bases numbered 4, after V lost 2 bases and J lost 3 bases. CDR3 in DNA: TGTGCCTTGTGGGAGGGCCAGCAAGAGTTGGGCAAAAAAATCAAGGTATTT. Translating gives CALWEGQQELGKKIKVF.

A J gene of TRGJP was called, though the V gene was not. This CDR3 contains 17 residues. Written as DNA, the CDR3 is TGTGCCTTGTGGGAGGTGCTTGTAGAGTTGGGCAAAAAAATCAAGGTATTT. Translating gives CALWEVLVELGKKIKVF.

By its share, this clone is hyperexpanded. The chain carries TRGV9 and TRGJP. CDR3 length: 14 amino acids. Germline CDR1 GITISATS, CDR2 ISYDGTV (reference sequence). The V and J ends lost 3 bases and 8 bases, in that order; junction bases with no gene match: 1. The DNA for the CDR3 is TGTGCCTTGTGGGAGCAGTTGGGCAAAAAAATCAAGGTATTT. Its translation: CALWEQLGKKIKVF.

By share of the sample, this clone is large. One base away lies a much larger clone, so this may be a sequencing read error. No V segment was called; the J segment is TRGJP. There are 16 residues in the CDR3. CDR3 nucleotide sequence: TGTGCCTTGTGGGAGGTGCAGGAGTTGGGCAAAAAAATCAAGGTATTT. Protein sequence: CALWEVQELGKKIKVF.

Within the sample, this clone is large. V is TRGV9 and J is TRGJP. The germline V gene has CDR1 GITISATS and CDR2 ISYDGTV (reference sequence). Unmatched junction bases numbered 6, after V lost 0 bases and J lost 7 bases. The CDR3 covers 17 residues. The DNA for the CDR3 is TGTGCCTTGTGGGAGGTGCAGCTGGAGTTGGGCAAAAAAATCAAGGTATTT. Residues: CALWEVQLELGKKIKVF.

As concerns this clone: A read error may produce the germline difference seen at one junction end. The chain links TRGV10 to TRGJP2. Because TCRdb records no J gene, it was assigned here through a match of the DNA to germline. TRGV10 is placed among ORFs of uncertain function. This CDR3 spans 16 amino acids. The CDR3: CAAWDIGNSGDWIKTF. CDR3 coding DNA: TGTGCTGCGTGGGATATCGGGAATAGTGGTGATTGGATCAAGACGTTT.

This clone is large within its sample. In the same sample, other DNA sequences code for this CDR3. The chain is built from TRGV9 and TRGJP. Germline CDR1 and CDR2: GITISATS and ISYDGTV (reference sequence). The CDR3 runs 16 residues. With V trimmed by 3 bases and J by 7 bases, 6 bases remained unmatched. CDR3 loop: CALWEPQELGKKIKVF. CDR3 sequence (DNA): TGTGCCTTGTGGGAGCCGCAGGAGTTGGGCAAAAAAATCAAGGTATTT.

By share of the sample, this clone is large. The genes are TRGV9 and TRGJP. Losses at the gene ends were 0 bases for V and 7 bases for J; bases not matched to a gene: 6. Germline V lookup: CDR1 GITISATS, CDR2 ISYDGTV (reference sequence). The CDR3 length is 17 residues. CDR3 protein: CALWEVQGELGKKIKVF. As DNA, the CDR3 is TGTGCCTTGTGGGAGGTGCAGGGGGAGTTGGGCAAAAAAATCAAGGTATTT.

This clone was recorded a few times. The J gene is TRGJ1 or TRGJ2, the V gene TRGV8. The J gene was not available in TCRdb and was assigned here by matching the DNA to germline segments. The CDR3 runs to 14 residues. Per germline, CDR1 VENAVY and CDR2 YDSYNSRV. Trimming cost V 7 bases and J 11 bases; bases outside gene matches: 20. The CDR3 protein is CATCAPPRSHEKLF. The CDR3 DNA reads TGTGCCACCTGTGCGCCACCCCGAAGCCATGAGAAACTCTTT.

Relative to its sample, this clone is hyperexpanded. The chain links TRGV9 to TRGJP. The CDR3 has 15 residues. Germline V gives CDR1 GITISATS, CDR2 ISYDGTV (reference sequence). V was clipped by 3 bases and J by 7 bases; unmatched bases: 3. The CDR3 DNA is TGTGCCTTGTGGGAGCTCGAGTTGGGCAAAAAAATCAAGGTATTT. It specifies CALWELELGKKIKVF.

This clone has only a few counts. Without a V gene call, the J gene is given as TRGJP. The CDR3 length is 17 residues. CDR3 in DNA: TGTGCCTTGTGGGAGGTGGGGGAAGAGTTGGGCAAAAAAATCAAGGTATTT. It codes for CALWEVGEELGKKIKVF.

This clone is hyperexpanded. This chain joins TRGV9 and TRGJP. The CDR3 runs to 16 residues. Germline CDR1 reads GITISATS; CDR2 reads ISYDGTV (reference sequence). V trimming: 3 bases; J trimming: 4 bases; junction bases outside the gene matches: 3. CDR3 sequence (DNA): TGTGCCTTGTGGGAGACACAAGAGTTGGGCAAAAAAATCAAGGTATTT. Protein: CALWETQELGKKIKVF.

This clone is deemed large. Different DNA sequences within this sample yield the same CDR3. The chain uses TRGV9 and TRGJP. This CDR3 contains 16 residues. The trim removed 1 base at V and 7 bases at J, leaving 4 bases unmatched. The germline V gene has CDR1 GITISATS and CDR2 ISYDGTV (reference sequence). CDR3 residues: CALWEVQELGKKIKVF. The CDR3 nucleotides are TGTGCCTTGTGGGAGGTCCAGGAGTTGGGCAAAAAAATCAAGGTATTT.

About this clone: This likely stems from a read error, as it lies one base from a far larger clone. This chain links TRGV9 with TRGJP. Since TCRdb gives no J gene, matching the DNA to germline was used here to assign it. Losses at the gene ends were 5 bases for V and 4 bases for J; bases not matched to a gene: 5. CDR1 GITISATS and CDR2 ISYDGTV come from the germline V gene (reference sequence). The CDR3 totals 16 residues. The CDR3 DNA sequence: TGTGCCTTGTGGGGGGATCAAGAGTTGGGCAAAAAAATCAAGGTATTT. As protein: CALWGDQELGKKIKVF.

The V and J genes are TRGV9 and TRGJP. Trimming at V came to 3 bases and at J to 7 bases, leaving 6 bases not matched to a gene. The CDR3 is 16 residues long. Germline V gives CDR1 GITISATS, CDR2 ISYDGTV (reference sequence). CDR3 in amino acids: CALWELEELGKKIKVF. In DNA form, the CDR3 reads TGTGCCTTGTGGGAGTTAGAGGAGTTGGGCAAAAAAATCAAGGTATTT.